This TCR beta chain was profiled in a study of response to subunit inactivated influenza vaccine. On this clonotype: No antigen is known for it.

The study, taken as a whole, reports: Authors suggested seasonal influenza vaccinations each recruit few new T cells.

MiXCR, applied by TCRdb to the RT-PCR reads, yields one record per CDR3 protein. Among 800,000 or so distinct CDR3 sequences listed, around 20% were seen once. Germline V CDR1 and CDR2: LNHNV, YYDKDF (reference sequence). The CDR3 is 15 residues long. Trimming removed 0 bases at V and 6 bases at J, with 13 bases between. The source is a man in his fifties who received an inactivated influenza vaccine. Sequenced material: PBMCs from blood, taken more than 4 days after vaccination. J is TRBJ2-3 and V is TRBV15; D gene ambiguous. This CDR3 is CATSRDLTATDTQYF. CDR3 bases: TGTGCCACCAGCAGAGATTTAACAGCCACGGATACGCAGTATTTT.